The next 20 T cell receptor beta chains were all read from a single sample in a study of cytomegalovirus exposure and HLA in healthy donors. 60 Vbeta and 13 Jbeta primers were used in PCR. The data were produced by immunoSEQ multiplex PCR, yet TCRdb's version contains in-frame clones alone and is incomplete. Found here are 180,000 or so clones, approximately 85% of them singletons; the top ten hold 7.5% to 10%. Sequencing was done on a sample of PBMCs. All receptors derive from a man aged 18-30 years in good health and CMV-seropositive.

V usage is TRBV7-8 and J usage is TRBJ2-5; D perhaps matches TRBD1 (5 bases). Judging by the DNA end, TRBJ2-7 fits better; the J call may be wrong. The CDR3 consists of 16 residues. Germline V lookup: CDR1 SGHVS, CDR2 FQNEAQ. CDR3 amino acids: CASSLEMGPSRYEQYF. The CDR3, as DNA: TGTGCCAGCAGCTTAGAGATGGGGCCTTCCCGCTACGAGCAGTACTTC.

The chain couples TRBV21-1 to TRBJ2-1; the table's D call, TRBD2, was not checked against the DNA. TRBV21-1 is deemed a pseudogene. The CDR3 contains 18 residues. CDR3 nucleotide sequence: TGTGCCAGCAGCAAAGAGGAGGGTCCCCTAGCGAACCCTGATGAGCAGTTCTTC. Its protein is CASSKEEGPLANPDEQFF.

This clone appeared once. Compared with germline, one end of the junction differs, possibly owing to a read error. V gene TRBV7-9 combines with J gene TRBJ2-7; tentatively, D is TRBD2 (6 bases). The CDR3 consists of 12 residues. Germline values: CDR1 SEHNR, CDR2 FQNEAQ (reference sequence). This chain's CDR3 is CSSSRGGAEQYF. As DNA, the CDR3 is TGTTCCAGCAGCCGCGGCGGGGCGGAGCAGTACTTC.

The V call is TRBV2, the J call TRBJ1-2, with D tentatively TRBD1 (6 bases). Germline CDR1 reads SNHLY; CDR2 reads FYNNEI. This CDR3 is 15 amino acids long. Trimming took off 7 bases at V and 4 bases at J, with 19 bases between the two ends. As DNA, the CDR3 is TGTGCCAGCATACAAGGGACACCCCCCCGCTATGGCTACACCTTC. Residues: CASIQGTPPRYGYTF.

The chain joins TRBV5-1 to TRBJ1-2; 8 bases fit TRBD1. The CDR3 is 17 residues long. The germline V gene encodes CDR1 SGHRS and CDR2 YFSETQ. With V trimmed by 4 bases and J by 1 base, 12 bases remained unmatched. Here the CDR3 DNA reads TGCGCCAGCAGCAGGGGACAGGCGGTTCCTCATAACTATGGCTACACCTTC. Its translation: CASSRGQAVPHNYGYTF. The variable domain in full, with the rest retrieved from reference TRBV5-1 and TRBJ1-2, is KAGVTQTPRYLIKTRGQQVTLSCSPISGHRSVSWYQQTPGQGLQFLFEYFSETQRNKGNFPGRFSGRQFSNSRSEMNVSTLELGDSALYLCASSRGQAVPHNYGYTFGSGTRLTVV.

The rearrangement uses TRBV5-4 and TRBJ2-7, with 7 bases aligning to TRBD1. This CDR3 spans 16 amino acids. CDR1 is SGHNT, CDR2 YYREEE, per germline (reference sequence). The junction had 15 bases not matched to a gene; V was cut back by 3 bases and J by 6 bases. In nucleotides, the CDR3 is TGTGCCAGCAGCTCGTCACCGGGACAGACCCTTCGCGAGCAGTACTTC. It codes for CASSSSPGQTLREQYF.

The V call is TRBV6-5, the J call TRBJ1-2; 7 nucleotides align to TRBD1. Per the germline V gene, CDR1 is MNHEY and CDR2 is SVGAGI. Trimming took 6 bases from V and 8 from J; bases not matched to a gene: 3. The CDR3 has 11 amino acids. The CDR3 here is CASSAGGGYTF. In nucleotides, the CDR3 is TGTGCCAGCAGCGCAGGGGGAGGCTACACCTTC.

The chain carries TRBV6-1 and TRBJ2-5; D is perhaps TRBD1 (6 bases). Trimming cost V 7 bases and J 6 bases, with 15 bases left between them. The germline gives CDR1 MNHNS, CDR2 SASEGT. The CDR3 contains 13 residues. The CDR3 region is CASKQGLSQTQYF. In DNA, the CDR3 is TGTGCCAGCAAACAGGGCCTCTCCCAGACCCAGTACTTC.

This clone occurred once. Other DNA sequences within the sample encode an identical CDR3. The V call is TRBV5-1, the J call TRBJ1-3; 7 nucleotides align to TRBD1. With V trimmed by 2 bases and J by 1 base, 0 bases remained unmatched. Germline V gene data show CDR1 as SGHRS and CDR2 as YFSETQ. The CDR3 length is 14 residues. DNA for the CDR3: TGCGCCAGCAGCTTACAGGGGTCTGGAAACACCATATATTTT. Amino acid sequence: CASSLQGSGNTIYF.

This clone was seen once. V usage is TRBV30 and J usage is TRBJ2-1; 14 bases are shared with TRBD2. Germline values: CDR1 GTSNPN, CDR2 SVGIG (reference sequence). The CDR3 is 13 residues long. V dropped 6 bases and J dropped 6; count of bases not matched to a gene: 1. In DNA, the CDR3 is TGTGCCTGCGGACTAGCGGGGGGCAATGAGCAGTTCTTC. Translating gives CACGLAGGNEQFF.

This sequence joins TRBV7-3 and TRBJ1-3; possibly TRBD1 for D (6 bases). The CDR3 is 14 residues long. V dropped 4 bases and J dropped 0 bases, with 7 bases sitting between them. The V gene's germline CDR1 is SGHTA and CDR2 FQGTGA. This CDR3 is CASSSQGSGNTIYF. In nucleotides, the CDR3 is TGTGCCAGCAGCTCACAGGGCTCTGGAAACACCATATATTTT.

The chain combines TRBV10-1 with TRBJ2-1; D ambiguous. Trimming pared 3 bases from V and 8 bases from J, leaving 5 bases between. The CDR3 runs 11 residues. From germline, CDR1 is WNHNN and CDR2 SYGVQD (reference sequence). The CDR3 here is CASSDSDEQFF. DNA of the CDR3: TGCGCCAGCAGTGATTCAGATGAGCAGTTCTTC.

CDR3 loop: CASSLRGGDTQYF. Here the CDR3 DNA reads TGTGCCAGCAGCTTGCGAGGCGGGGATACGCAGTATTTT. The V and J genes are TRBV5-8 and TRBJ2-3, with D possibly matching TRBD2 (5 bases). V shed 1 base and J shed 6 bases, with 9 bases lying between them. Germline assignment: CDR1 SGHTS and CDR2 YDEGEE. The CDR3 is 13 residues long.

V gene TRBV30 combines with J gene TRBJ1-5, with 7 bases matching TRBD1. Germline loops: CDR1 GTSNPN, CDR2 SVGIG (reference sequence). The CDR3 spans 16 residues. The junction had 12 bases not matched to a gene; V was cut back by 0 bases and J by 7 bases. DNA of the CDR3: TGTGCCTGGAGTGTCAGCCTTCGACAGGGTGGACAGCCCCAGCATTTT. It is translated as CAWSVSLRQGGQPQHF.

This clone was seen a few times. The rearrangement links TRBV7-9 to TRBJ1-4; D gene uncertain. Trimming took 1 base from V and 8 from J, leaving 11 bases between them. The CDR3 runs 14 residues. Germline CDR1 is SEHNR and CDR2 is FQNEAQ (reference sequence). DNA of the CDR3: TGTGCCAGCAGCTTAGGAGGCGGCGGGGAAAAACTGTTTTTT. Residues: CASSLGGGGEKLFF.

V gene TRBV7-2 combines with J gene TRBJ2-3; 10 bases map to TRBD2. V dropped 2 bases and J dropped 0; count of bases not matched to a gene: 5. Germline assignment: CDR1 SGHTA and CDR2 FQGNSA. The CDR3 length is 17 residues. For the CDR3, the DNA is TGTGCCAGCAGCTTACCTAGGACTAGCGGTAGCACAGATACGCAGTATTTT. Amino acid sequence: CASSLPRTSGSTDTQYF.

This chain uses TRBV2 with TRBJ1-1; the D is unclear. Germline CDR1 is SNHLY and CDR2 is FYNNEI. This CDR3 comprises 11 residues. V lost 7 bases and J lost 5, with 8 bases in between. CDR3 residues: CASMMRTEAFF. For the CDR3, the DNA is TGTGCCAGCATGATGAGGACTGAAGCTTTCTTT.

The chain uses TRBV5-6 and TRBJ2-7, with D possibly TRBD1 on 6 matching bases. The CDR3 runs 17 residues. Germline loops: CDR1 SGHDT, CDR2 YYEEEE. V was pared by 4 bases and J by 2 bases, with 22 bases between. CDR3 amino acids: CASSLRGTGTKTYEQYF. The DNA of the CDR3 is TGTGCCAGCAGCCTACGGGGCACAGGGACAAAGACCTACGAGCAGTACTTC.

The chain joins TRBV19 to TRBJ1-2; no definite D call. The CDR3 is 13 residues long. The germline gives CDR1 LNHDA, CDR2 SQIVND (reference sequence). The germline V and J ends were trimmed by 3 bases and 7 bases, with 12 bases remaining between them. The CDR3 DNA reads as TGTGCCAGTAGTATCTTGAGGGCTAGTGGCTACACCTTC. Its translation is CASSILRASGYTF.

V is TRBV5-4 and J is TRBJ1-2; weak D call: TRBD1 (6 bases). V was pared by 4 bases and J by 6 bases, with 13 bases between. Germline V CDR1 and CDR2: SGHNT, YYREEE (reference sequence). This CDR3 has 13 amino acids. The CDR3 DNA sequence: TGTGCCAGCAGCCTGGGACATTCAGATGGCTACACCTTC. It is translated as CASSLGHSDGYTF. The full variable domain, rest sourced from reference TRBV5-4 and TRBJ1-2, is ETGVTQSPTHLIKTRGQQVTLRCSSQSGHNTVSWYQQALGQGPQFIFQYYREEENGRGNFPPRFSGLQFPNYSSELNVNALELDDSALYLCASSLGHSDGYTFGSGTRLTVV.